The 21 T cell receptor beta chains reported below all come from one sample, sequenced in a study of radiation and T cells in renal cell carcinoma. TCRdb's copy holds only in-frame clones and misses some; the assay was immunoSEQ multiplex PCR. The sample consists of about 59,000 clones, over 70% of them appearing once. Time point meaning: baseline pretreatment blood. This sample's treatment: 15 Gy SBRT to primary tumor, nephrectomy 4 weeks later. The input for sequencing was blood, taken from a patient whose treatment included radiotherapy and nephrectomy. All receptors derive from a man aged 60-69 years with renal cell carcinoma.

V gene TRBV7-9 combines with J gene TRBJ1-1; TRBD1 might be the D (5 bases). The CDR3 contains 14 residues. Per germline, CDR1 SEHNR and CDR2 FQNEAQ (reference sequence). V lost 5 bases to trimming and J lost 4 bases, with 14 bases between them. CDR3 region: CASSTGAGSTEAFF. CDR3 sequence (DNA): TGTGCCAGCAGCACAGGTGCGGGGAGCACTGAAGCTTTCTTT.

This clone has a count of ten or more. This chain uses TRBV28 with TRBJ2-1; 9 bases line up with TRBD2. V lost 4 bases, J lost 6 bases, and 13 bases stayed unmatched. This CDR3 is built from 17 residues. Germline CDR1 reads MDHEN; CDR2 reads SYDVKM. The DNA for the CDR3 is TGTGCCAGCAGTTCCAATTTAGCGGGAGAGGTTTCCAATGAGCAGTTCTTC. Translation: CASSSNLAGEVSNEQFF.

The chain is built from TRBV5-5 and TRBJ1-2; possible D gene TRBD1, 5 bases. Germline CDR1 reads SGHKS; CDR2 reads YYEKEE (reference sequence). This CDR3 spans 17 amino acids. V lost 3 bases, J lost 4 bases, and 22 bases lay in between. CDR3 coding DNA: TGTGCCAGCAGCTCCCCGGGACTCCTCTCACAAGGCTATGGCTACACCTTC. This gives the protein CASSSPGLLSQGYGYTF.

The chain has TRBV21-1 and TRBJ1-2; TRBD1, the table's D call, was not compared with the DNA. TRBV21-1 is termed a pseudogene. CDR3 size: 15 residues. CDR3 protein: CASSKGGGQDYGYTF. The DNA of the CDR3 is TGTGCCAGCAGCAAAGGAGGGGGACAGGACTATGGCTACACCTTC.

The chain carries TRBV7-6 and TRBJ1-1; no clear D. Trimming stripped 0 bases from V and 1 base from J, with 6 bases between. Germline V CDR1 and CDR2: SGHVS, FNYEAQ. The CDR3 consists of 14 residues. The CDR3 nucleotides read TGTGCCAGCAGCTTAGCGGAACAGAACACTGAAGCTTTCTTT. It codes for CASSLAEQNTEAFF.

CDR3: CASSFIRTEAFF. The CDR3 bases are TGTGCCAGCAGCTTCATACGCACTGAAGCTTTCTTT. This chain uses TRBV7-2 with TRBJ1-1, with D uncertain. Germline V gene data show CDR1 as SGHTA and CDR2 as FQGNSA. This CDR3 has 12 residues. Trimming took off 3 bases at V and 4 bases at J, with 6 bases between the two ends. Full variable domain (remainder filled in from reference TRBV7-2 and TRBJ1-1): GAGVSQSPSNKVTEKGKDVELRCDPISGHTALYWYRQSLGQGLEFLIYFQGNSAPDKSGLPSDRFSAERTGGSVSTLTIQRTQQEDSAVYLCASSFIRTEAFFGQGTRLTVV.

The chain employs TRBV20-1 and TRBJ1-1; weak D call: TRBD1 (5 bases). The CDR3 sequence is 11 residues long. Trimming pared 6 bases from V and 8 bases from J, leaving 13 bases between. The germline CDR1 and CDR2 sequences are DFQATT and SNEGSKA (reference sequence). The DNA of the CDR3 is TGCAGTGCCAGGGACTTGAGAGAAGCTTTCTTT. Translating gives CSARDLREAFF.

The J gene is TRBJ1-2, the V gene TRBV27, with TRBD1 matching 10 bases. This CDR3 has 14 residues. With V trimmed by 6 bases and J by 4 bases, 5 bases remained unmatched. Germline CDR1 is MNHEY and CDR2 is SMNVEV (reference sequence). The CDR3 region is CASRGTGVSYGYTF. In nucleotides, the CDR3 is TGTGCCAGCAGAGGGACAGGGGTGTCCTATGGCTACACCTTC.

The sample holds one count of this clone. The V and J genes are TRBV9 and TRBJ1-6, with TRBD1 as a possible D gene (5 bases). The CDR3 loop spans 15 amino acids. V lost 4 bases and J 8 bases, leaving 16 bases between the germline ends. The V gene's germline CDR1 is SGDLS and CDR2 YYNGEE. The CDR3, as DNA: TGTGCCAGCAGCCACCTTGAGGGGCCCGATTCACCCCTCCACTTT. It translates to CASSHLEGPDSPLHF.

The rearrangement uses TRBV4-3 and TRBJ2-3; 9 bases align to TRBD2. Per the germline V gene, CDR1 is LGHNA and CDR2 is YSLEER. CDR3 length equals 19 residues. V dropped 0 bases and J dropped 0; count of bases not matched to a gene: 10. The CDR3 loop is CASSQDHLTSGSSTDTQYF. The DNA for the CDR3 is TGCGCCAGCAGCCAAGATCATTTGACTAGCGGATCAAGCACAGATACGCAGTATTTT.

The chain is built from TRBV29-1 and TRBJ2-1; 16 bases line up with TRBD2. Looked up from germline, CDR1 is SQVTM and CDR2 is ANQGSEA. The V and J ends lost 7 bases and 15 bases, in that order; junction bases with no gene match: 15. The CDR3 consists of 15 residues. The CDR3 nucleotides read TGCAGCGGCCTCGTAACCGGGACTAGCGGGGGGGCGATGTTCTTC. Its translation is CSGLVTGTSGGAMFF.

The chain links TRBV23-1 to TRBJ2-7; D is undetermined. TRBV23-1 is designated an ORF whose function remains uncertain. The CDR3 is made up of 14 amino acids. Trimming left V 8 bases short and J 2 bases short, with 16 bases between. The CDR3 reads CASSIPNGPYEQYF. In DNA, the CDR3 is TGCGCCAGCTCAATCCCCAATGGTCCCTACGAGCAGTACTTC.

In this sample, this clone turned up a few times. V gene TRBV6-5 combines with J gene TRBJ2-1; TRBD2 aligns across 10 bases. This CDR3 has 15 amino acids. The V and J ends lost 5 bases and 5 bases, in that order; junction bases with no gene match: 6. Germline CDR1 MNHEY, CDR2 SVGAGI. The CDR3 loop is CASSPSSGGDNEQFF. DNA for the CDR3: TGTGCCAGCAGTCCCTCTAGCGGGGGAGACAATGAGCAGTTCTTC.

The chain combines TRBV4-1 with TRBJ1-5; a possible D gene is TRBD1 (6 bases). Germline loops: CDR1 MGHRA, CDR2 YSYEKL. The CDR3 consists of 16 residues. V was cut by 0 bases and J by 6 bases, with 15 bases left in between. As DNA, the CDR3 is TGCGCCAGCAGCCAAGACACAGGGATTGGGATTCAGCCCCAGCATTTT. Protein product: CASSQDTGIGIQPQHF.

This clone has just one count. The chain couples TRBV20-1 to TRBJ1-2, with D tentatively TRBD1 (5 bases). The CDR3 extends over 11 amino acids. V was pared by 7 bases and J by 8 bases, with 14 bases between. Germline V gene lookup returns CDR1 DFQATT and CDR2 SNEGSKA (reference sequence). CDR3 region: CSVPGGWGYTF. The CDR3 bases are TGCAGTGTCCCGGGGGGATGGGGCTACACCTTC.

In its sample, this clone was seen a few times. The CDR3 DNA reads as TGTGCCAGCAGTAGCAGGGGAATCACTGAAGCTTTCTTT. It yields the protein CASSSRGITEAFF. The J gene is TRBJ1-1, the V gene TRBV25-1; D possibly corresponds to TRBD1 (6 bases). This CDR3 has 13 amino acids. The germline V gene encodes CDR1 MGHDK and CDR2 SYGVNS. Deletions cut 5 bases from V and 4 bases from J, with 11 bases between.

The chain recombines TRBV9 with TRBJ2-7; 7 positions agree with TRBD2. CDR1 is SGDLS and CDR2 is YYNGEE in the germline V gene. The CDR3 has 13 amino acids. In DNA form, the CDR3 reads TGTGCCAGCAGCGGGTCCCGGGGGGAGGCCTTTTCCGTC. Its translation: CASSGSRGEAFSV.

This chain joins TRBV2 and TRBJ2-3; 7 bases map to TRBD2. The CDR3 runs 16 residues. With V trimmed by 7 bases and J by 2 bases, 12 bases remained unmatched. From germline, CDR1 is SNHLY and CDR2 FYNNEI. The CDR3 nucleotides are TGTGCCAGCATCCGAGGGAAGCGGGACCCCACAGATACGCAGTATTTT. Its protein product is CASIRGKRDPTDTQYF.

This rearrangement joins TRBV14 to TRBJ2-3; D gene uncertain. Germline CDR1 and CDR2: SGHDN and FVKESK. Trimming removed 8 bases from V and 0 bases from J, with 6 bases in between. The CDR3 has 12 residues. The CDR3 protein is CASGRSTDTQYF. The CDR3 nucleotides read TGTGCCAGCGGAAGGAGCACAGATACGCAGTATTTT. Full variable domain (missing parts from reference TRBV14 and TRBJ2-3): EAGVTQFPSHSVIEKGQTVTLRCDPISGHDNLYWYRRVMGKEIKFLLHFVKESKQDESGMPNNRFLAERTGGTYSTLKVQPAELEDSGVYFCASGRSTDTQYFGPGTRLTVL.

The chain uses TRBV7-8 and TRBJ2-3, with 8 positions matching TRBD1. J lost 4 bases, V lost 2 bases, and 17 bases had no gene match. CDR3 length: 19 amino acids. Germline CDR1 is SGHVS and CDR2 is FQNEAQ. The CDR3 DNA reads as TGTGCCAGCAGCTTATCTTGGTTTTCCCGGCCAGGGGGCGCAGATACGCAGTATTTT. Translation gives CASSLSWFSRPGGADTQYF.

This rearrangement joins TRBV11-3 to TRBJ2-2; the match to TRBD2 covers 11 bases. Germline V CDR1 and CDR2: SGHNT, YENEEA. V shed 9 bases and J 5 bases; nucleotides not matched to a gene: 5. This CDR3 region has 14 residues. CDR3 in DNA: TGTGCCAGTAAAACTAGCGGGAGTACCGGGGAGCTGTTTTTT. It specifies CASKTSGSTGELFF.